This entry lists 15 T cell receptor beta chains sequenced from one sample in a study of Graves' ophthalmopathy and Graves' hyperthyroidism. From RNA, the CDR3 regions of TCR beta chains were amplified and sequenced. HTBI-primed first-round RT-PCR preceded second-round multiplex PCR. TCRdb passed the multiplex PCR reads through MiXCR, listing each CDR3 protein once. Of 450,000 to 600,000 distinct CDR3 sequences listed, less than 45% were seen once; the top ten hold about 4.6%. Source material: peripheral blood or thyroid tissue (not recorded which). Receptors originate from an adult man with Graves' hyperthyroidism.

In its sample, this clonotype was seen many times. V usage is TRBV29-1 and J usage is TRBJ2-7; 7 bases are shared with TRBD1. After removal of 6 bases from V and 5 bases from J, the junction contained 7 bases not matched to a gene. The CDR3 runs to 12 residues. Germline CDR1 reads SQVTM; CDR2 reads ANQGSEA. Here the CDR3 reads CSVETGDDEQYF. Written as DNA, the CDR3 is TGCAGCGTCGAAACAGGGGACGACGAGCAGTACTTC.

This clonotype was seen many times. The chain links TRBV7-2 to TRBJ1-3; D possibly corresponds to TRBD1 (5 bases). The CDR3 runs 14 residues. From germline, CDR1 is SGHTA and CDR2 FQGNSA. V was trimmed by 3 bases and J by 4 bases, leaving 10 bases between them. The CDR3 DNA is TGTGCCAGCAGCTTTGGGGGAGCAGGAAACACCATATATTTT. Translating it yields CASSFGGAGNTIYF.

There are many counts of this clonotype. The chain recombines TRBV6-5 with TRBJ2-5, with D perhaps TRBD1 (6 bases). The CDR3 has 15 residues. V lost 5 bases and J 2 bases, leaving 15 bases between the germline ends. Germline lookup yields CDR1 MNHEY and CDR2 SVGAGI. Here the CDR3 reads CASSNRRTAQETQYF. The CDR3, as DNA: TGTGCCAGCAGTAACCGCCGGACAGCTCAAGAGACCCAGTACTTC.

This clonotype came up many times. The chain has TRBV6-1 and TRBJ2-7, with D perhaps TRBD2 (5 bases). CDR3 length: 15 amino acids. With 3 bases removed from V and 0 bases from J, the gap between germline ends came to 12 bases. CDR1 is MNHNS and CDR2 is SASEGT in the germline V gene. The CDR3 DNA reads TGTGCCAGCAGTGATCTAGCCTTAAGCTCCTACGAGCAGTACTTC. Amino acids: CASSDLALSSYEQYF.

This clonotype was picked up many times. The genes are TRBV24-1 and TRBJ2-7; the D is unclear. This CDR3 has 10 amino acids. Trimming took off 5 bases at V and 10 bases at J, with 8 bases between the two ends. In germline, CDR1 is KGHDR, CDR2 SFDVKD. The CDR3 DNA reads TGTGCCACCAGTGCGGCCCACCAGTACTTC. Its translation is CATSAAHQYF.

This clonotype was counted ten times or more. The chain combines TRBV6-5 with TRBJ1-4; 8 bases are shared with TRBD1. In germline, CDR1 is MNHEY, CDR2 SVGAGI. V lost 10 bases to trimming and J lost 7 bases; unmatched junction nucleotides: 8. CDR3 length: 13 amino acids. Written as DNA, the CDR3 is TGTGCCATCACCGACAGGGGAGGTGAAAAACTGTTTTTT. Translation gives CAITDRGGEKLFF.

To note about this clonotype: A much larger clone lies one base from this, so it may be a read error. The V gene is TRBV4-2, the J gene TRBJ1-2, with D possibly being TRBD1 (5 bases). This CDR3 comprises 15 residues. From germline, CDR1 is LGHNA and CDR2 YNFKEQ. The germline V and J ends were trimmed by 2 bases and 3 bases, with 13 bases remaining between them. The CDR3 loop reads CASSQNRAGHYGYTF. The CDR3 DNA follows: TGTGCCAGCAGCCAAAATCGGGCGGGACACTATGGCTACACCTTC.

This clonotype was counted between two and nine times. The chain has TRBV12-3 or TRBV12-4 and TRBJ1-5, with no clear D. The germline V and J ends were trimmed by 3 bases and 2 bases, with 11 bases remaining between them. The CDR3 length is 15 residues. The CDR3 nucleotides are TGTGCCAGCAGTTTCTTGCACGGGGGCAATCAGCCCCAGCATTTT. This encodes CASSFLHGGNQPQHF.

Details on this clonotype: Its ends do not fully match the called genes, so a read error is possible. The V call is TRBV7-8, the J call TRBJ2-5; D gene unclear. Germline V gives CDR1 SGHVS, CDR2 FQNEAQ. The CDR3 is 11 residues long. CDR3 loop: CATSRDKAQYF. CDR3 nucleotides: TGTGCCACCAGCAGAGATAAAGCCCAGTACTTC.

The chain combines TRBV2 with TRBJ2-2; no reliable D call. Deletions cut 6 bases from V and 5 bases from J, with 7 bases between. CDR1 and CDR2 (germline): SNHLY, FYNNEI. This CDR3 has 12 residues. The CDR3 nucleotides are TGTGCCAGCAGAGAGATAACCGGGGAGCTGTTTTTT. It encodes CASREITGELFF.

This clonotype was detected only a few times. The chain joins TRBV4-1 to TRBJ2-7; the D is unclear. CDR3 length equals 12 residues. V was cut by 2 bases and J by 6 bases, with 8 bases left in between. The germline V gene has CDR1 MGHRA and CDR2 YSYEKL. CDR3 loop: CASSQNMLEQYF. The CDR3 coding sequence is TGCGCCAGCAGCCAAAACATGCTCGAGCAGTACTTC.

J is TRBJ2-5 and V is TRBV29-1; 12 bases match TRBD2. This CDR3 is 13 amino acids long. The germline V gene encodes CDR1 SQVTM and CDR2 ANQGSEA. Losses at the gene ends were 8 bases for V and 9 bases for J; bases not matched to a gene: 10. In DNA, the CDR3 is TGCAGCACACGACTAGCGGGGGAGATGGCCCAGTACTTC. Translating gives CSTRLAGEMAQYF.

As to this clonotype: At one of its ends the junction is not consistent with the germline gene, which may arise from a read error. The V gene is TRBV7-9, the J gene TRBJ2-5, with 7 bases that match TRBD1. Germline V gene sequence: CDR1 SEHNR, CDR2 FQNEAQ (reference sequence). This CDR3 contains 15 residues. The CDR3 is CASSWADRDQETQYF. For the CDR3, the DNA is TGCGCCAGCAGCTGGGCCGACAGGGACCAAGAGACCCAGTACTTC. Based on the CDR3 plus reference TRBV7-9 and TRBJ2-5, the full variable domain is DTGVSQNPRHKITKRGQNVTFRCDPISEHNRLYWYRQTLGQGPEFLTYFQNEAQLEKSRLLSDRFSAERPKGSFSTLEIQRTEQGDSAMYLCASSWADRDQETQYFGPGTRLLVL.

This clonotype showed up just a few times. This chain uses TRBV5-1 with TRBJ2-5; perhaps TRBD2 as D (5 bases). CDR1 and CDR2 from the germline V gene are SGHRS and YFSETQ. This CDR3 region has 15 residues. Trimming left V 1 base short and J 2 bases short, with 12 bases between. The DNA of the CDR3 is TGCGCCAGCAGCTTGTCATCGGGGTTACAAGAGACCCAGTACTTC. Amino acids: CASSLSSGLQETQYF.

This clonotype was found a few times. The chain uses TRBV29-1 and TRBJ2-2; TRBD2 might be the D (5 bases). V was cut by 4 bases and J by 8 bases, with 5 bases left in between. Per the germline V gene, CDR1 is SQVTM and CDR2 is ANQGSEA. This CDR3 is built from 10 residues. The CDR3 DNA reads TGCAGCGTTGCGGGAGGGGAGCTGTTTTTT. It is translated as CSVAGGELFF.